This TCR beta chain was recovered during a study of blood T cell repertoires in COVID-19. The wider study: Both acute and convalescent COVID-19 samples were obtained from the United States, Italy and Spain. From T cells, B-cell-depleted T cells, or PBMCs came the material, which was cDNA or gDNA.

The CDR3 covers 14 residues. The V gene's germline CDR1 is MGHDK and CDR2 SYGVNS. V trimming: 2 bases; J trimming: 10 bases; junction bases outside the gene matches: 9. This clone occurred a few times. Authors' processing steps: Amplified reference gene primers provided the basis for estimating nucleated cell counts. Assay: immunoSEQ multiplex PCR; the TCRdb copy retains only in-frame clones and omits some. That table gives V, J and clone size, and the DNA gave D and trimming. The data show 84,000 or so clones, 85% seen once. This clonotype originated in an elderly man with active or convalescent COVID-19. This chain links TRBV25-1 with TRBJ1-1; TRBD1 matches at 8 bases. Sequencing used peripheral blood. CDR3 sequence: CASSERNRGFGAFF. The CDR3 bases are TGTGCCAGCAGTGAACGAAACAGGGGGTTTGGAGCTTTCTTT. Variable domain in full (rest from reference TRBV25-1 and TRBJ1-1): EADIYQTPRYLVIGTGKKITLECSQTMGHDKMYWYQQDPGMELHLIHYSYGVNSTEKGDLSSESTVSRIRTEHFPLTLESARPSHTSQYLCASSERNRGFGAFFGQGTRLTVV.